Below, 10 T cell receptor beta chains from the same sample are listed, as sequenced in a study of blood T cells in healthy people across ages. The second PCR ran about 6 to 11 cycles with a sample-barcoded 5' primer and J-beta primers. In TCRdb, the 5' RACE reads were re-called with MiXCR into one record per CDR3 protein. The sample includes around 1.7 million distinct CDR3 sequences, approximately 30% of them seen just once. Sequenced input: blood. These receptors originate from a woman aged 25 to 45 in good health.

The sample holds a few counts of this clonotype. This rearrangement joins TRBV5-1 to TRBJ2-7; 11 bases fit TRBD2. The ends lost 1 base at V and 6 bases at J; junction bases unmatched: 9. The CDR3 extends over 16 amino acids. From germline, CDR1 is SGHRS and CDR2 YFSETQ. The CDR3 is CASSLTPGLAGGEQYF. The CDR3, as DNA: TGCGCCAGCAGCTTGACCCCCGGGCTAGCGGGAGGCGAGCAGTACTTC.

This clonotype was counted ten times or more. V usage is TRBV5-1 and J usage is TRBJ1-4, with unresolved D. The germline V gene encodes CDR1 SGHRS and CDR2 YFSETQ. Trimming removed 2 bases at V and 4 bases at J, with 12 bases between. CDR3 length equals 15 residues. CDR3 nucleotide sequence: TGCGCCAGCAGCTTAGACGGCTTTGGTAATGAAAAACTGTTTTTT. This sequence encodes CASSLDGFGNEKLFF.

As to this clonotype: A read error may explain this, as a much larger clone is one base away. V usage is TRBV12-3 or TRBV12-4 and J usage is TRBJ1-2; TRBD1 agrees at 7 bases. The CDR3 length is 14 residues. The CDR3 DNA is TGTGTCAGCAGCCTCGGGACAGCTCAAAAAGGCTACACCTTC. It yields the protein CVSSLGTAQKGYTF.

This clonotype was counted only a few times. The chain uses TRBV28 and TRBJ2-2; no clear D gene. The V gene lost 5 bases and the J gene lost 6 bases, with 7 bases spanning the gap. Germline lookup yields CDR1 MDHEN and CDR2 SYDVKM. This CDR3 has 12 amino acids. CDR3 loop: CASSARAGELFF. The CDR3 DNA reads as TGTGCCAGCAGTGCACGGGCCGGGGAGCTGTTTTTT.

CDR3 in DNA: TGCAGTGCTAGGTTCGGGAGTCGGGACAATGAGCAGTTCTTC. Its protein is CSARFGSRDNEQFF. V is TRBV20-1 and J is TRBJ2-1, with D possibly TRBD2 on 6 matching bases. In germline, CDR1 is DFQATT, CDR2 SNEGSKA (reference sequence). The CDR3 covers 14 residues. The V gene lost 3 bases and the J gene lost 5 bases, with 14 bases spanning the gap.

For the CDR3, the DNA is TGTGCCAGCCCCGGGACGGATGAGCAGTTCTTC. This codes for CASPGTDEQFF. This chain uses TRBV7-2 with TRBJ2-1; TRBD1 or TRBD2 may be the D gene (5 bases each). The CDR3 extends over 11 amino acids. Trimming removed 8 bases from V and 8 bases from J, with 10 bases in between. Germline CDR1 SGHTA, CDR2 FQGNSA. The whole variable domain, remainder taken from reference TRBV7-2 and TRBJ2-1, is GAGVSQSPSNKVTEKGKDVELRCDPISGHTALYWYRQSLGQGLEFLIYFQGNSAPDKSGLPSDRFSAERTGGSVSTLTIQRTQQEDSAVYLCASPGTDEQFFGPGTRLTVL.

In this sample, this clonotype turned up many times. V is TRBV29-1 and J is TRBJ2-4; 7 bases line up with TRBD1. Looked up from germline, CDR1 is SQVTM and CDR2 is ANQGSEA. This CDR3 has 13 residues. The junction had 3 bases not matched to a gene; V was cut back by 6 bases and J by 1 base. The CDR3 DNA follows: TGCAGCGTCGCGACAGGGGCCAAAAACATTCAGTACTTC. It translates to CSVATGAKNIQYF.

The chain has TRBV7-8 and TRBJ1-5, with D unclear. The CDR3 sequence is 16 residues long. Germline V lookup: CDR1 SGHVS, CDR2 FQNEAQ. The V end was cut by 3 bases, the J end by 2 bases, with 14 bases between. Here the CDR3 reads CASSFNTLRGNQPQHF. DNA of the CDR3: TGTGCCAGCAGCTTTAACACGTTACGCGGCAATCAGCCCCAGCATTTT.

Remarks on this clonotype: This may stem from a read error, because a much larger clone lies one nucleotide away. This rearrangement joins TRBV7-2 to TRBJ2-7; 9 nucleotides match TRBD1. The CDR3 covers 14 residues. Germline CDR1 is SGHTA and CDR2 is FQGNSA. Trimming took 5 bases from V and 3 from J; bases not matched to a gene: 5. CDR3 nucleotides: TGTGCCAGCAGCCGACAGGGGGGGTTCTACGAGCAGTACTTC. This encodes CASSRQGGFYEQYF. The whole variable domain, remainder taken from reference TRBV7-2 and TRBJ2-7, is GAGVSQSPSNKVTEKGKDVELRCDPISGHTALYWYRQSLGQGLEFLIYFQGNSAPDKSGLPSDRFSAERTGGSVSTLTIQRTQQEDSAVYLCASSRQGGFYEQYFGPGTRLTVT.

Concerning this clonotype: A much larger clone differs by one base, so this may be a read error. The chain couples TRBV7-3 to TRBJ2-3, with TRBD1 identical over 9 bases. The CDR3 covers 14 residues. Looked up from germline, CDR1 is SGHTA and CDR2 is FQGTGA. The CDR3 spells CTSRDRTGEDTQYF. The CDR3 DNA reads as TGTACCAGTAGGGACCGGACAGGGGAGGATACGCAGTATTTT.